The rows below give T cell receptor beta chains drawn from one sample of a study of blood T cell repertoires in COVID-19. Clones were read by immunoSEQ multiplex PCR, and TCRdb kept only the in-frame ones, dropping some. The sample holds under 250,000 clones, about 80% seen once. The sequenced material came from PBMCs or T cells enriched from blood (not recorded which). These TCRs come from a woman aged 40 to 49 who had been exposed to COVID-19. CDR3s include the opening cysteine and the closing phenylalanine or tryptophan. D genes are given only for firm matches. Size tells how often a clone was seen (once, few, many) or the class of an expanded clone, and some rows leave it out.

TGTGCCAGCAGCTTGAACCGGGGGAACTATGGCTACACCTTC	CASSLNRGNYGYTF	TRBV13	NA	NA	TRBJ1-2
TGTGCTACTAGGGGGAGGGGAACAGATACGCAGTATTTT	CATRGRGTDTQYF	TRBV19	NA	NA	TRBJ2-3
TGTGCCAGCAGCCCCCACTCGGCGGGGGCCCGGGGGACCCAGTACTTC	CASSPHSAGARGTQYF	TRBV7-2	NA	NA	TRBJ2-5
TGTGCCAGCATGGGACTAGCTTTCAGGGAGCTGTTTTTT	CASMGLAFRELFF	TRBV12-3/TRBV12-4	TRBD2	NA	TRBJ2-2
TGTGCCAGCAGCCTGGGACTAGCGGGGGTCGAGACCCAGTACTTC	CASSLGLAGVETQYF	TRBV7-3	TRBD2	NA	TRBJ2-5
TGTGCCAGCAGCAATCAGTATGAAAAACTGTTTTTT	CASSNQYEKLFF	TRBV7-2	NA	NA	TRBJ1-4
TGTGCCAGCAGCGATGGTGTTGGCGGGTTTCATGAGCAGTTCTTC	CASSDGVGGFHEQFF	TRBV7-6	NA	NA	TRBJ2-1
TGTGCCAGCAGTTCAGAAAACAGGGGCATTGGAAACACCATATATTTT	CASSSENRGIGNTIYF	TRBV28	TRBD1	NA	TRBJ1-3
TGTGCCAGCAGCCGAGAGGGACAGATAAACACTGAAGCTTTCTTT	CASSREGQINTEAFF	TRBV11-2	TRBD1	NA	TRBJ1-1
TGTGCCAGCAGCTTGGACTCTGGCGGGGGGTTAACCTACAATGAGCAGTTCTTC	CASSLDSGGGLTYNEQFF	TRBV5-4	TRBD2	few	TRBJ2-1
TGTGCCAGCAGCCCCCTACCGGAGAGCTACGAGCAGTACTTC	CASSPLPESYEQYF	TRBV11-2	NA	NA	TRBJ2-7
TGTGCCAGCAGCTTGGCCGGGCTAGCGGGGGGACAGTACTTC	CASSLAGLAGGQYF	TRBV5-4	TRBD2	NA	TRBJ2-7
TGTGCCATCAGAAGGGACAGGGAGCCGGGGAATGAGCAGTTCTTC	CAIRRDREPGNEQFF	TRBV10-3	TRBD1	few	TRBJ2-1
TGTGCCAGCAGTATCCTCCCGGGACTAGCCCACACAGATACGCAGTATTTT	CASSILPGLAHTDTQYF	TRBV27	TRBD2	NA	TRBJ2-3
TGTGCCAGCAGCCAAGACAGCTCTGGGGCCAACGTCCTGACTTTC	CASSQDSSGANVLTF	TRBV4-2	NA	many	TRBJ2-6
TGTGCCAGCAGCCGAAACAGGGGGCCTAATGAAAAACTGTTTTTT	CASSRNRGPNEKLFF	TRBV27	TRBD1	NA	TRBJ1-4
TGTGCCAGCAGCCTGCGGACTAGCGGGGGAAACATTCAGTACTTC	CASSLRTSGGNIQYF	TRBV3-1/TRBV3-2	TRBD2	NA	TRBJ2-4
TGTGCCAGCAGTCGACAACAGGGGTCGAACGAGCAGTACTTC	CASSRQQGSNEQYF	TRBV2	TRBD1	few	TRBJ2-7
TGTGCCAGCAGCACTGCAACGGGGGAGCAGTTCTTC	CASSTATGEQFF	TRBV7-2	NA	NA	TRBJ2-1
TGTGCCAGCAGCCTTCCCCTGGAGAGCTCTGGGGCCAACGTCCTGACTTTC	CASSLPLESSGANVLTF	TRBV9	NA	NA	TRBJ2-6
TGTGCCAGCAGTGAACCTGACAGTTTTAGCAATCAGCCCCAGCATTTT	CASSEPDSFSNQPQHF	TRBV6-1	NA	NA	TRBJ1-5
TGTGCCAGCAGTTACGGGCCTGAAGATGTCCGATATGGCTACACCTTC	CASSYGPEDVRYGYTF	TRBV6-2/TRBV6-3	NA	NA	TRBJ1-2
TGTGCCAGCAGCTTGGGACAGGGGGCTCGAGGCTACACCTTC	CASSLGQGARGYTF	TRBV5-6	TRBD1	NA	TRBJ1-2
TGTGCCAGCACTCCGTTGGGGCATGGCTACACCTTC	CASTPLGHGYTF	TRBV6-5	NA	NA	TRBJ1-2
TGCGCCAGCAGCCTATCCGGGACAGCGGGTACTGAAGCTTTCTTT	CASSLSGTAGTEAFF	TRBV10-2	TRBD1	NA	TRBJ1-1
TGCGCCAGCAGCTTGGTGGCTAGCGCGAACACCGGGGAGCTGTTTTTT	CASSLVASANTGELFF	TRBV5-1	NA	NA	TRBJ2-2
TGTGCCAGCAGCCCCCAGGGGGAGTATGGCTACACCTTC	CASSPQGEYGYTF	TRBV6-2/TRBV6-3	TRBD1	NA	TRBJ1-2
TGTGCCAGCAGCCAAGATAATTCGGGGTTACGGCAGCCCCAGCATTTT	CASSQDNSGLRQPQHF	TRBV4-2	NA	few	TRBJ1-5
TGTGCCAGCAGCCAAGGGATCAGGGTTCAGGGAGGAGAGACCCAGTACTTC	CASSQGIRVQGGETQYF	TRBV3-1/TRBV3-2	NA	once	TRBJ2-5
TGTGCCAGCAGTTACTCTGGGGAGAGTAATTCACCCCTCCACTTT	CASSYSGESNSPLHF	TRBV6-5	NA	NA	TRBJ1-6
TGTGCCAGCAGCTTAGGGTTATCGGGCGAGGGAAGAGAGACCCAGTACTTC	CASSLGLSGEGRETQYF	TRBV7-2	NA	NA	TRBJ2-5
TGCGCCAGCAGTGAGTCGGGGGGGCATGGCTACACCTTC	CASSESGGHGYTF	TRBV10-1	NA	NA	TRBJ1-2
TGCAGCGCGATATTGGGCCCTCCCCGCCAAGAGACCCAGTACTTC	CSAILGPPRQETQYF	TRBV29-1	NA	NA	TRBJ2-5
TGTGCCAGCAGCCGGGGGAACCCCAACTATGGCTACACCTTC	CASSRGNPNYGYTF	TRBV7-9	NA	few	TRBJ1-2
TGTGCCAGCAGTCTGAGGGCAGGGGGCACCTACGAGCAGTACTTC	CASSLRAGGTYEQYF	TRBV6-5	TRBD1	NA	TRBJ2-7
TGTGCCAGCAAAAAGGAGGGATTTGCCGGGGAGCTGTTTTTT	CASKKEGFAGELFF	TRBV6-5	NA	NA	TRBJ2-2
TGTGCCAGCAGCCAAGATGGCGGGATAGGCAATCAGCCCCAGCATTTT	CASSQDGGIGNQPQHF	TRBV3-1/TRBV3-2	NA	NA	TRBJ1-5
TGTGCCAGCAGTTCCTTGGGACAGATAAACACTGAAGCTTTCTTT	CASSSLGQINTEAFF	TRBV28	TRBD1	NA	TRBJ1-1
TGCGCCAGCAGCCAAGACAGACAGCTTAATCAGCCCCAGCATTTT	CASSQDRQLNQPQHF	TRBV4-3	NA	NA	TRBJ1-5
TGTGCCAGCAGTTCGACACTAGCCGGCGGCGATACGCAGTATTTT	CASSSTLAGGDTQYF	TRBV6-6	NA	few	TRBJ2-3
TGTGCCAGCAGCTCCCTTGACAGGGCCCCCGGCGAGCAGTACTTC	CASSSLDRAPGEQYF	TRBV7-9	TRBD1	NA	TRBJ2-7